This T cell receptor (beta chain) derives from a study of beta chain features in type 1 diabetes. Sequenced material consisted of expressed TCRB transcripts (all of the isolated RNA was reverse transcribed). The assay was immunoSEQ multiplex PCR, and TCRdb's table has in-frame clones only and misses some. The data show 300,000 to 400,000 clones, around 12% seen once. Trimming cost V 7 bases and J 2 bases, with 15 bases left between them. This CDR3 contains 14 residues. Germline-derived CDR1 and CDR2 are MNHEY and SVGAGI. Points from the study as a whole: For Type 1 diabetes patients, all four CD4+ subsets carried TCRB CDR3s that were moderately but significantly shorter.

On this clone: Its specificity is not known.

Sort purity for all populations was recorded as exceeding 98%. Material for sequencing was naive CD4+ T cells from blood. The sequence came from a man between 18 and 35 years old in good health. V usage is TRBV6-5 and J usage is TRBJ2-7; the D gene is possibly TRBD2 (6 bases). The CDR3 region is CASTPGDRTYEQYF. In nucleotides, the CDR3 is TGTGCCAGCACCCCGGGAGACCGCACCTACGAGCAGTACTTC.